Shown below are 14 T cell receptor beta chains from a single sample sequenced in a study of T cells after yellow fever vaccination. TCRdb itself ran the 5' RACE reads through MiXCR, one entry per CDR3 protein. This table holds 250,000 to 400,000 distinct CDR3 sequences, about 4.5% found once. Sequenced material: PBMCs, taken 15 days after the yellow fever booster vaccination. These receptors originate from a man between 18 and 35 years old who received the YFV17D yellow fever vaccine.

This clonotype was picked up many times. The chain is built from TRBV5-1 and TRBJ1-2; D is possibly TRBD1 (5 bases). The germline CDR1 and CDR2 sequences are SGHRS and YFSETQ. V dropped 3 bases and J dropped 4 bases, with 13 bases sitting between them. This CDR3 region has 14 residues. CDR3 DNA sequence: TGCGCCAGCAGCTCTGACACAGGAGGCTATGGCTACACCTTC. This gives the protein CASSSDTGGYGYTF.

The table lists this clonotype with many counts. The chain couples TRBV12-3 or TRBV12-4 to TRBJ2-7, with 9 bases lining up with TRBD1. The length of the CDR3 is 14 residues. V was clipped by 7 bases and J by 4 bases; unmatched bases: 8. In DNA form, the CDR3 reads TGTGCCAGCACCTCTGGACAGGGGCGGTACGAGCAGTACTTC. This encodes CASTSGQGRYEQYF.

This clonotype was counted a few times. The chain links TRBV7-2 to TRBJ2-2; maybe TRBD2 (6 bases). The CDR3 is 16 amino acids. Trimming left V 5 bases short and J 1 base short, with 14 bases between. Germline loops: CDR1 SGHTA, CDR2 FQGNSA. The CDR3 sequence is CASSVERVQNTGELFF. Written as DNA, the CDR3 is TGTGCCAGCAGCGTAGAGCGGGTTCAGAACACCGGGGAGCTGTTTTTT.

This clonotype turned up a few times. The J gene is TRBJ2-5, the V gene TRBV2; either TRBD1 or TRBD2 may supply D (5 bases each). Germline-derived CDR1 and CDR2 are SNHLY and FYNNEI. This CDR3 has 13 amino acids. V lost 8 bases and J lost 7, with 17 bases in between. The CDR3 nucleotides read TGTGCCAGCCGACGGAAAACTGGGGGGACCCAGTACTTC. It codes for CASRRKTGGTQYF. Combining the CDR3 with reference TRBV2 and TRBJ2-5 gives the whole variable domain EPEVTQTPSHQVTQMGQEVILRCVPISNHLYFYWYRQILGQKVEFLVSFYNNEISEKSEIFDDQFSVERPDGSNFTLKIRSTKLEDSAMYFCASRRKTGGTQYFGPGTRLLVL.

In this sample, this clonotype turned up many times. The CDR3, as DNA: TGTGCCAGCAGCTTGGTAGGACAGCCCTATGGCTACACCTTC. This gives the protein CASSLVGQPYGYTF. V is TRBV5-4 and J is TRBJ1-2; perhaps TRBD1 as D (6 bases). The V and J ends lost 0 bases and 4 bases respectively, with 10 bases between them. Germline V gene data show CDR1 as SGHNT and CDR2 as YYREEE (reference sequence). CDR3 length: 14 residues.

This clonotype was seen many times. The chain employs TRBV5-1 and TRBJ2-3; D not resolved. This CDR3 contains 12 residues. Germline CDR1 and CDR2: SGHRS and YFSETQ. Trimming pared 0 bases from V and 2 bases from J, leaving 1 base between. CDR3: CASSLDTDTQYF. Written as DNA, the CDR3 is TGCGCCAGCAGCTTGGACACAGATACGCAGTATTTT. Drawing the rest from reference TRBV5-1 and TRBJ2-3, the complete variable domain is KAGVTQTPRYLIKTRGQQVTLSCSPISGHRSVSWYQQTPGQGLQFLFEYFSETQRNKGNFPGRFSGRQFSNSRSEMNVSTLELGDSALYLCASSLDTDTQYFGPGTRLTVL.

The table lists this clonotype with a few counts. The J gene is TRBJ2-7, the V gene TRBV20-1; 8 bases match TRBD1. Germline V gene data show CDR1 as DFQATT and CDR2 as SNEGSKA (reference sequence). This CDR3 spans 13 amino acids. With V trimmed by 2 bases and J by 3 bases, 3 bases remained unmatched. CDR3 DNA sequence: TGCAGTGCTAGACCGGGACAGGACTACGAGCAGTACGTC. It codes for CSARPGQDYEQYV.

Many counts were recorded for this clonotype. This chain joins TRBV6-5 and TRBJ1-1; D may be TRBD1 (6 bases). The CDR3 has 13 residues. Germline V gene sequence: CDR1 MNHEY, CDR2 SVGAGI. Trimming removed 5 bases from V and 4 bases from J, with 11 bases in between. Here the CDR3 DNA reads TGTGCCAGCAGTATGGGGGCGCGCACTGAAGCTTTCTTT. Its translation: CASSMGARTEAFF.

This chain connects TRBV29-1 to TRBJ1-1; no firm D call. The CDR3 is 13 residues long. Trimming removed 4 bases from V and 0 bases from J, with 9 bases in between. CDR1 SQVTM and CDR2 ANQGSEA come from the germline V gene. The CDR3 sequence is CSVVDGMNTEAFF. DNA for the CDR3: TGCAGCGTTGTTGATGGTATGAACACTGAAGCTTTCTTT.

The V gene is TRBV20-1, the J gene TRBJ1-1; TRBD1 agrees at 8 bases. The CDR3 is 13 residues long. The V segment lost 6 bases and the J segment 0 bases; nucleotides outside the gene matches: 3. The germline gives CDR1 DFQATT, CDR2 SNEGSKA (reference sequence). CDR3: CSARGQVNTEAFF. The CDR3 nucleotides are TGCAGTGCGAGGGGACAGGTGAACACTGAAGCTTTCTTT.

This clonotype has a handful of counts. The chain has TRBV19 and TRBJ1-1; no definite D call. The germline V and J ends were trimmed by 6 bases and 1 base, with 6 bases remaining between them. The CDR3 is made up of 12 amino acids. Germline V gene data show CDR1 as LNHDA and CDR2 as SQIVND (reference sequence). CDR3 in DNA: TGTGCCAGTAGCTTTACGAACACTGAAGCTTTCTTT. It codes for CASSFTNTEAFF.

This chain connects TRBV7-8 to TRBJ1-5; 9 bases line up with TRBD1. Germline loops: CDR1 SGHVS, CDR2 FQNEAQ. This CDR3 is 15 amino acids long. J lost 4 bases, V lost 8 bases, and 9 bases had no gene match. The CDR3 region is CASRPGTGKNQPQHF. The CDR3 DNA follows: TGTGCCAGCCGGCCAGGGACAGGGAAAAATCAGCCCCAGCATTTT.

The sample holds many counts of this clonotype. This rearrangement joins TRBV24-1 to TRBJ2-1; D is unclear. The V gene lost 5 bases and the J gene lost 7 bases, with 11 bases spanning the gap. The length of the CDR3 is 13 residues. Germline assignment: CDR1 KGHDR and CDR2 SFDVKD. CDR3 nucleotides: TGTGCCACCAGTGTCCCAACCTCTAATGAGCAGTTCTTC. It codes for CATSVPTSNEQFF.

This clonotype has a count of ten or more. This chain joins TRBV20-1 and TRBJ2-1; 11 positions agree with TRBD2. Losses at the gene ends were 0 bases for V and 7 bases for J; bases not matched to a gene: 5. This CDR3 spans 15 amino acids. CDR1 and CDR2 from the germline V gene are DFQATT and SNEGSKA (reference sequence). The CDR3 region has the DNA TGCAGTGCTAGAGAACCTAGCGGGGGGTTAAATGAGCAGTTCTTC. Its translation is CSAREPSGGLNEQFF.